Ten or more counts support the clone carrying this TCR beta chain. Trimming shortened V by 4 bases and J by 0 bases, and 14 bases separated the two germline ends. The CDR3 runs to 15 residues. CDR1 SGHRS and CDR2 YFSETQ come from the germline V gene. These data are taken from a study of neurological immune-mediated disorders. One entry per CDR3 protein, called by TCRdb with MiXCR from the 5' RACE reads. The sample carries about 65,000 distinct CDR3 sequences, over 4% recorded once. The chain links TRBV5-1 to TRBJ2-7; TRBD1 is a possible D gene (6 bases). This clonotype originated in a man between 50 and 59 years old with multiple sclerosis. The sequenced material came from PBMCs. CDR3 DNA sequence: TGCGCCAGCAGCGACCGGCAGGGGAGCTCCTACGAGCAGTACTTC. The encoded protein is CASSDRQGSSYEQYF.